The clone carrying this TCR beta chain was recorded at least ten times. Its cognate antigen is unknown. Serum thyroxine and TRAb, along with clinical symptoms, thyroid ultrasound and orbital computed tomography, were what diagnosis relied on. TCR beta CDR3 amplification used RNA transcripts. The workflow started with a first-round RT-PCR run with HTBI primers and then moved on to a second-round multiplex PCR. TCRdb passed the multiplex PCR reads through MiXCR, listing each CDR3 protein once. This table has 360,000 or so distinct CDR3 sequences, approximately 20% appearing once. This sample was included in a study of Graves' ophthalmopathy and Graves' hyperthyroidism. V lost 5 bases and J 5 bases, leaving 15 bases between the germline ends. This CDR3 is built from 14 residues. CDR1 and CDR2 (germline): SGHTA, FQGNSA. General observations from the study: Most thyroid clonotypes with frequency above 0.001 were detected in blood too.

The receptor was derived from a woman aged 18-30 years with Graves' ophthalmopathy. The sequencing input was peripheral blood. This chain joins TRBV7-2 and TRBJ1-1, with D perhaps TRBD1 (6 bases). CDR3 amino acids: CASSPRGLWTEAFF. CDR3 in DNA: TGTGCCAGCAGCCCCAGGGGACTGTGGACTGAAGCTTTCTTT.